The 20 T cell receptor beta chains given below trace back to one sample, sequenced in a study of T cells after yellow fever vaccination. One entry per CDR3 protein results from TCRdb running MiXCR on the 5' RACE reads. Here the sample spans a few hundred thousand distinct CDR3 sequences, about 7.8% being singletons. The source was PBMCs, collected more than 35 days after the first yellow fever vaccination. These receptors came from a man aged 18 to 30 who received the YFV17D yellow fever vaccine.

In this sample, this clonotype turned up many times. In nucleotides, the CDR3 is TGTGCCAGCAGCTCCCGAAGGACAGAAGCCGCAGATACGCAGTATTTT. It yields the protein CASSSRRTEAADTQYF. The chain carries TRBV5-6 and TRBJ2-3; possibly TRBD1 for D (6 bases). Germline-derived CDR1 and CDR2 are SGHDT and YYEEEE. The V end lost 3 bases, the J end lost 4 bases, and 18 bases lay between the germline ends. The CDR3 length is 16 residues.

This clonotype was detected a few times. The chain employs TRBV10-3 and TRBJ2-6, with 10 bases matching TRBD1. After removal of 10 bases from V and 2 bases from J, the junction contained 14 bases not matched to a gene. The CDR3 contains 18 residues. CDR1 and CDR2 from the germline V gene are ENHRY and SYGVKD. CDR3 DNA: TGTGCCACCCGTCCCGGGACAGGGGAAGTCACTGGGGCCAACGTCCTGACTTTC. Its translation is CATRPGTGEVTGANVLTF.

This sequence joins TRBV7-6 and TRBJ2-2; D gene uncertain. V dropped 5 bases and J dropped 7 bases, with 11 bases sitting between them. Germline V gives CDR1 SGHVS, CDR2 FNYEAQ. The CDR3 extends over 13 amino acids. The CDR3 coding sequence is TGTGCCAGCAGCCGCGGACCCTTCGGGGAGCTGTTTTTT. Its translation: CASSRGPFGELFF.

This clonotype appeared a few times. The chain has TRBV5-6 and TRBJ1-2; 10 bases line up with TRBD1. The junction had 8 bases not matched to a gene; V was cut back by 3 bases and J by 6 bases. The CDR3 is made up of 15 amino acids. CDR1 is SGHDT and CDR2 is YYEEEE in the germline V gene. The CDR3 DNA sequence: TGTGCCAGCAGCTCCCGACAGGGGGCCTCGGATGGCTACACCTTC. Its protein product is CASSSRQGASDGYTF.

The chain couples TRBV5-1 to TRBJ1-1; 10 bases line up with TRBD1. Trimming removed 2 bases from V and 0 bases from J; junction bases left unmatched: 4. Germline loops: CDR1 SGHRS, CDR2 YFSETQ. This CDR3 has 16 amino acids. The CDR3 loop is CASSLLGQGMNTEAFF. The CDR3 DNA reads TGCGCCAGCAGCTTACTGGGACAGGGGATGAACACTGAAGCTTTCTTT.

This clonotype was picked up a small number of times. The rearrangement links TRBV28 to TRBJ2-1; no clear D. V lost 4 bases to trimming and J lost 8 bases, with 18 bases between them. This CDR3 has 15 residues. The germline V gene has CDR1 MDHEN and CDR2 SYDVKM. CDR3 coding DNA: TGTGCCAGCAGTTATAAGGCGAGGAGTTTCGATGAGCAGTTCTTC. Amino acid sequence: CASSYKARSFDEQFF.

The chain combines TRBV7-2 with TRBJ1-6; D unresolved. Trimming left V 3 bases short and J 6 bases short, with 15 bases between. The V gene's germline CDR1 is SGHTA and CDR2 FQGNSA. The CDR3 loop spans 16 amino acids. The CDR3 region is CASSLRQAFANSPLHF. CDR3 DNA: TGTGCCAGCAGCTTGCGGCAGGCATTCGCTAATTCACCCCTCCACTTT.

This clonotype was counted only a few times. CDR3: CASSLYGGTDTQYF. DNA for the CDR3: TGTGCCAGCAGCTTATACGGAGGCACAGATACGCAGTATTTT. V gene TRBV7-9 combines with J gene TRBJ2-3; D is unclear. Trimming pared 2 bases from V and 1 base from J, leaving 7 bases between. The CDR3 is 14 residues long. Germline values: CDR1 SEHNR, CDR2 FQNEAQ (reference sequence).

This clonotype was counted between two and nine times. The J gene is TRBJ2-5, the V gene TRBV4-3, with D uncertain. V was pared by 0 bases and J by 5 bases, with 13 bases between. Germline values: CDR1 LGHNA, CDR2 YSLEER. The CDR3 loop spans 15 amino acids. The CDR3 DNA reads TGCGCCAGCAGCCAAGAGGGCCCCCCTAGGGAGACCCAGTACTTC. It specifies CASSQEGPPRETQYF.

In its sample, this clonotype was seen many times. The genes are TRBV23-1 and TRBJ1-6; D not certain. TRBV23-1 is designated an ORF whose function remains uncertain. The CDR3 sequence is 15 residues long. V was clipped by 3 bases and J by 0 bases, with 6 bases between them. As DNA, the CDR3 is TGCGCCAGCAGTCATGGACGCTCCTATAATTCACCCCTCCACTTT. Its translation is CASSHGRSYNSPLHF.

This clonotype was recorded at least ten times. The chain combines TRBV12-3 or TRBV12-4 with TRBJ1-1, with 7 bases identical to TRBD1. V gave up 8 bases and J gave up 1 base; unmatched junction bases: 4. The CDR3 is made up of 13 amino acids. This CDR3 reads CASQQGTNTEAFF. The CDR3 DNA follows: TGTGCCAGCCAACAGGGGACGAACACTGAAGCTTTCTTT.

In its sample, this clonotype was seen a few times. This CDR3 is CASSQDRQPNYGYTF. The CDR3 region has the DNA TGCGCCAGCAGCCAAGATAGGCAGCCTAACTATGGCTACACCTTC. The rearrangement uses TRBV4-3 and TRBJ1-2, with unresolved D. Deletions cut 0 bases from V and 0 bases from J, with 8 bases between. The CDR3 runs 15 residues. Germline CDR1 and CDR2: LGHNA and YSLEER.

This clonotype occurred many times. The chain carries TRBV5-1 and TRBJ2-3, with D possibly TRBD1 on 5 matching bases. This CDR3 is built from 14 residues. V gave up 4 bases and J gave up 0 bases, with 9 bases separating them. Germline V CDR1 and CDR2: SGHRS, YFSETQ. The CDR3 reads CASSLTVSTDTQYF. CDR3 DNA: TGCGCCAGCAGCCTGACAGTCAGCACAGATACGCAGTATTTT.

The sample holds many counts of this clonotype. V usage is TRBV5-1 and J usage is TRBJ2-2; 11 bases are shared with TRBD2. The junction had 7 bases not matched to a gene; V was cut back by 3 bases and J by 6 bases. The CDR3 loop spans 16 amino acids. In germline, CDR1 is SGHRS, CDR2 YFSETQ. CDR3: CASSSLAGGRAGELFF. Written as DNA, the CDR3 is TGCGCCAGCAGCTCCCTAGCGGGGGGCCGGGCCGGGGAGCTGTTTTTT.

With respect to this clonotype: One end of the junction varies from germline; a read error may be responsible. V gene TRBV7-9 combines with J gene TRBJ2-1; the match to TRBD2 covers 9 bases. Germline-derived CDR1 and CDR2 are SEHNR and FQNEAQ (reference sequence). The CDR3 contains 13 residues. The CDR3 spells CASSLGGAGGPSF. CDR3 in DNA: TGTGCCAGCAGCTTAGGAGGCGCGGGGGGGCCTTCCTTC.

This clonotype was counted only a few times. The CDR3 region is CASSATPSSTDTQYF. The CDR3 nucleotides read TGCGCCAGCAGCGCGACTCCTTCTAGCACAGATACGCAGTATTTT. The V call is TRBV5-1, the J call TRBJ2-3; no reliable D call. Germline V gene data show CDR1 as SGHRS and CDR2 as YFSETQ. The CDR3 extends over 15 amino acids. The ends were cut back, 4 bases at V and 0 bases at J, with 12 bases in the middle.

This clonotype was detected many times. This chain uses TRBV20-1 with TRBJ2-7, with TRBD1 matching 8 bases. CDR1 and CDR2 from the germline V gene are DFQATT and SNEGSKA (reference sequence). Losses at the gene ends were 3 bases for V and 6 bases for J; bases not matched to a gene: 10. The CDR3 is 14 amino acids. The CDR3 loop is CSASPTGAPGEQYF. In nucleotides, the CDR3 is TGCAGTGCTAGCCCGACAGGGGCCCCGGGCGAGCAGTACTTC.

This clonotype was detected a few times. The chain recombines TRBV12-3 or TRBV12-4 with TRBJ2-7; D may be TRBD1 (5 bases). The length of the CDR3 is 13 residues. Trimming took 2 bases from V and 7 from J, leaving 12 bases between them. The CDR3 reads CASSLPGPREQYF. Here the CDR3 DNA reads TGTGCCAGCAGTTTACCAGGGCCTCGAGAGCAGTACTTC.

Many counts were recorded for this clonotype. The V gene is TRBV20-1, the J gene TRBJ2-7, with TRBD1 matching 9 bases. V lost 2 bases to trimming and J lost 4 bases; unmatched junction nucleotides: 6. Per the germline V gene, CDR1 is DFQATT and CDR2 is SNEGSKA (reference sequence). This CDR3 has 14 residues. CDR3 protein: CSARPGQGTYEQYF. The CDR3 DNA is TGCAGTGCTAGACCCGGACAGGGGACTTACGAGCAGTACTTC.

In its sample, this clonotype was seen a few times. The V and J genes are TRBV6-2 or TRBV6-3 and TRBJ1-4, with no clear D. The CDR3 has 15 amino acids. Germline V lookup: CDR1 MNHEY, CDR2 SVGEGT. Trimming left V 0 bases short and J 5 bases short, with 10 bases between. The DNA for the CDR3 is TGTGCCAGCAGTTACTCGACCGAATCGAATGAAAAACTGTTTTTT. It codes for CASSYSTESNEKLFF.